The TCR beta chain described here comes from a study of liver allograft versus peripheral blood T cells (TCRdb year 2020). The study in broad terms: The study compared the T cell receptor repertoires present in transplanted livers with the repertoires present in the peripheral blood of liver transplant recipients.

The paper as a whole reports these results and caveats: T cell receptor repertoires inside liver allografts were reported to differ from those detected in peripheral blood.

Sequencing instrument: Illumina MiSeq. TCRdb itself trimmed the public reads at Q25 with fastp, ran MiXCR and retained productive beta chains. A single entry per CDR3 protein holds the most common genes and DNA from its merged rows. Counted in this sample were over 9,000 distinct CDR3 sequences; less than 20% of them appeared once. The ten largest account for approximately 1.2% of the sample. This clonotype is medium-sized (0.01 to 0.1%) in terms of sample share. The specificity of this receptor is unknown. Per-nucleotide qualities are absent, and no much larger clonotype sits a single base away. V is pared back by 5 bases and J by 0 bases, with 13 bases lying between the germline termini. The CDR3 spans 15 residues, from the cysteine through the phenylalanine. Solely the CDR3 DNA is kept, with 45 bases framed from the first base. Looking up the germline V gene (reference sequence) yields CDR1 LNHDA and CDR2 SQIVND.

The rearrangement joined TRBV19 to TRBJ1-1; no D segment can be confidently identified. This TCR derives from a human patient who had a liver transplant. After a transplant, some T cells may be the graft donor's own cells. The nucleotide sequence is TGTGCCAGTAGTTTCTCAGGTACTATGAACACTGAAGCTTTCTTT. Its translation reads: CASSFSGTMNTEAFF.